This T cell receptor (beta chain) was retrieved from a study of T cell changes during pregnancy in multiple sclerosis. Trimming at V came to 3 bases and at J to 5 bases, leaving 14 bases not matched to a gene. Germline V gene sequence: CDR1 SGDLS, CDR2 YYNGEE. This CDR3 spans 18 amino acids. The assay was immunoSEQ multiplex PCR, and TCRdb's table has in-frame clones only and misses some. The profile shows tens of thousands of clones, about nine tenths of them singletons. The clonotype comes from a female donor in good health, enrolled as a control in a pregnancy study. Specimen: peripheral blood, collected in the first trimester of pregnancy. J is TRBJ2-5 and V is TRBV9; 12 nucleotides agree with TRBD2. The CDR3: CASSAETSGGLGEETQYF. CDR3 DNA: TGTGCCAGCAGCGCCGAGACTAGCGGGGGCTTGGGGGAGGAGACCCAGTACTTC.